Below, 11 T cell receptor beta chains from the same sample are listed, as sequenced in a study of blood T cell repertoires in COVID-19. Measured with immunoSEQ multiplex PCR; TCRdb has only the in-frame clones, and not every one. The sample lists roughly 400,000 clones, about 83% occurring once. The sequencing sample was made of PBMCs or T cells enriched from blood (not recorded which). The receptors come from a woman between 50 and 59 years old who had recovered from COVID-19.

The gene calls are TRBV3-1 (or the pseudogene TRBV3-2) and TRBJ2-1; D gene uncertain. The CDR3 totals 15 residues. V lost 0 bases and J lost 0, with 6 bases in between. Germline-derived CDR1 and CDR2 are LGHDT and YNNKEL (reference sequence). CDR3 nucleotide sequence: TGTGCCAGCAGCCAAGAGGCAGTCTCCTACAATGAGCAGTTCTTC. This codes for CASSQEAVSYNEQFF.

The V gene is TRBV3-1 (or the pseudogene TRBV3-2), the J gene TRBJ2-2, with TRBD2 matching 9 bases. Germline V gives CDR1 LGHDT, CDR2 YNNKEL (reference sequence). The CDR3 extends over 17 amino acids. J was trimmed by 5 bases and V by 4 bases; bases with no gene match: 11. CDR3 in DNA: TGTGCCAGCAGCCGAGAGATAGCGGGGGTCTGTACCGGGGAGCTGTTTTTT. Amino acids: CASSREIAGVCTGELFF.

The V and J genes are TRBV20-1 and TRBJ1-1; D is perhaps TRBD1 (5 bases). Per germline, CDR1 DFQATT and CDR2 SNEGSKA (reference sequence). This CDR3 is 11 amino acids long. The V and J ends lost 4 bases and 6 bases respectively, with 9 bases between them. The CDR3 DNA reads TGCAGTGCTATCAGGGTGGCTGAAGCTTTCTTT. It specifies CSAIRVAEAFF.

The V call is TRBV12-3 or TRBV12-4, the J call TRBJ1-2; D is possibly TRBD1 (5 bases). This CDR3 contains 13 residues. V lost 6 bases to trimming and J lost 7 bases, with 15 bases between them. The CDR3 DNA follows: TGTGCCAGCAGGCTCTCGGGGGGTCCTGGCTACACCTTC. Its translation: CASRLSGGPGYTF.

The chain carries TRBV5-1 and TRBJ1-1; a possible D gene is TRBD1 (5 bases). CDR1 and CDR2 (germline): SGHRS, YFSETQ. V was shortened by 2 bases and J by 10 bases, with 24 bases between the two germline ends. The CDR3 loop spans 16 amino acids. The CDR3 spells CASSFVFAGQKDGAFF. CDR3 bases: TGCGCCAGCAGCTTCGTCTTTGCAGGACAAAAGGATGGAGCTTTCTTT.

This sequence joins TRBV5-1 and TRBJ2-7, with 9 bases identical to TRBD2. The junction had 10 bases not matched to a gene; V was cut back by 3 bases and J by 6 bases. Germline CDR1 SGHRS, CDR2 YFSETQ. There are 15 residues in the CDR3. The CDR3 loop is CASSYSAGGEFEQYF. DNA for the CDR3: TGCGCCAGCAGCTACTCAGCGGGGGGTGAGTTCGAGCAGTACTTC. The full variable domain, completed using reference TRBV5-1 and TRBJ2-7, is KAGVTQTPRYLIKTRGQQVTLSCSPISGHRSVSWYQQTPGQGLQFLFEYFSETQRNKGNFPGRFSGRQFSNSRSEMNVSTLELGDSALYLCASSYSAGGEFEQYFGPGTRLTVT.

The CDR3, as DNA: TGTGCCAGCAGCTTCGACAGCAGCGCTAACTATGGCTACACCTTC. Protein: CASSFDSSANYGYTF. The chain joins TRBV11-2 to TRBJ1-2; TRBD1 might be the D (5 bases). Between the trimmed V and J ends, which lost 3 bases and 0 bases, there was a span of 11 bases. The CDR3 has 15 residues. Germline CDR1 reads SGHAT; CDR2 reads FQNNGV. The full variable domain, completed using reference TRBV11-2 and TRBJ1-2, is EAGVAQSPRYKIIEKRQSVAFWCNPISGHATLYWYQQILGQGPKLLIQFQNNGVVDDSQLPKDRFSAERLKGVDSTLKIQPAKLEDSAVYLCASSFDSSANYGYTFGSGTRLTVV.

The chain employs TRBV20-1 and TRBJ2-1; 10 bases fit TRBD2. This CDR3 has 17 residues. Germline CDR1 and CDR2: DFQATT and SNEGSKA (reference sequence). Trimming cost V 3 bases and J 0 bases; bases outside gene matches: 8. CDR3 region: CSASGVSGGNSYNEQFF. The DNA of the CDR3 is TGCAGTGCTAGTGGGGTTAGCGGGGGGAACTCCTACAATGAGCAGTTCTTC.

V gene TRBV10-3 combines with J gene TRBJ1-6, with TRBD1 identical over 8 bases. Germline V gene sequence: CDR1 ENHRY, CDR2 SYGVKD. Trimming took 3 bases from V and 7 from J; bases not matched to a gene: 5. The CDR3 covers 15 residues. CDR3 protein: CAISEVRGQNSPLHF. The DNA of the CDR3 is TGTGCCATCAGTGAAGTCAGGGGGCAAAATTCACCCCTCCACTTT.

The chain has TRBV11-3 and TRBJ1-5; 8 positions match TRBD1. The V gene end was trimmed by 5 bases and the J gene end by 6 bases; junction bases not matched to a gene: 9. Per the germline V gene, CDR1 is SGHNT and CDR2 is YENEEA. The CDR3 consists of 15 residues. The CDR3 region is CASSQGQGVSQPQHF. The CDR3 region has the DNA TGTGCCAGCAGCCAAGGACAGGGCGTAAGTCAGCCCCAGCATTTT.

The chain combines TRBV7-2 with TRBJ1-5; 7 nucleotides align to TRBD1. Germline loops: CDR1 SGHTA, CDR2 FQGNSA. The V segment lost 5 bases and the J segment 3 bases; nucleotides outside the gene matches: 7. The CDR3 is 15 residues long. The DNA of the CDR3 is TGTGCCAGCAGCCCGACCAGGGGGAACAATCAGCCCCAGCATTTT. Its protein is CASSPTRGNNQPQHF.